This T cell receptor beta chain originates from a study of T-cell memory formation after mild COVID-19 (dated by TCRdb to the early 2020s). Broadly, across the study: Most TCR sequence clusters were specific to one of the two donors. Two young, previously healthy adult volunteers made up the cohort, one male and one female. T-cell clones expanding and contracting after mild COVID-19 in a couple of donors were tracked by longitudinal TCRalpha and TCRbeta repertoire sequencing. The paper as a whole reports these results and caveats: Balanced CD4/CD8 phenotypes were observed for clones contracting from day 15 to 85, whereas a bias towards CD4+ was observed for a second wave of clones expanding from day 15 to 37. The study included only a couple of mild cases, and larger cohorts that include severe cases with pre-infection samples were judged to be necessary. Contracting CD4+ clones were found mainly in CM and EM memory subsets, while CD8+ clones were enriched in EMRA. The detection of some responding clones in pre-infection memory suggests that pre-existing cross-reactive memory T cells joined the SARS-CoV-2 response. Whether the second-wave clones peaking on day 37 were SARS-CoV-2 specific was not confirmed.

CDR1 and CDR2 (MNHEY, SVGAGI) derive from the germline V gene. From the cysteine up to the phenylalanine, the CDR3 has a length of 18 residues. CDR3 DNA only is kept here, 54 bases in frame from base 1. The germline ends are 23 bases apart after V is trimmed by 2 bases and J by 6 bases. Instrument used: Illumina NovaSeq 6000. TCRalpha and TCRbeta cDNA libraries were built by 5'RACE with constant-segment primers, adding sample barcodes and unique molecular identifiers. RNA was extracted from every sample with Trizol reagent. Library amplification was performed in two PCR steps, and a second sample barcode and Illumina TruSeq adapters were introduced in the second step. The libraries were sequenced on an Illumina NovaSeq using 2 x 150 bp paired-end reads. On the study's bioinformatics: Demultiplexing of reads and collapsing into UMI-guided consensus sequences were performed with migec v1.2.7. Using mixcr v2.1.11, the UMI consensuses were aligned to TRA and TRB V and J templates and assembled into clonotypes. A clonotype was counted as expanded or contracted only if both edgeR and NoisET called the change significant, with noise models trained on biological replicates. For edgeR calls, the thresholds were a false discovery rate-adjusted p below 0.01 and a log2 fold-change of 1. As an exploratory analysis of dynamics, max-normalized trajectories of the 1000 most abundant clonotypes were examined by PCA with hierarchical clustering. Separately sequenced CD4+ and CD8+ repertoires were used to assign the CD4 or CD8 phenotype of responding clones. The raw public data were reprocessed by TCRdb itself: fastp quality trimming at Q25, MiXCR clonotype calling, in-frame beta chains only. When rows share a CDR3 protein, they turn into one entry using the most common DNA and genes. The V and J calls shown here were made by TCRdb, not taken from the authors' results. This sample gives 250,000 to 350,000 distinct CDR3 sequences in total; about 16% of them show up just once. Clones ranked in the top ten supply approximately 23% of the sample.

Ficoll-Paque density gradient centrifugation was used to isolate PBMCs. This clonotype was picked up a small number of times. Its antigen specificity is not known. Per-base quality was not reported, and no clone a single base away is much larger than it. The sample consisted of PBMCs or a T cell subset sorted from them (not recorded which). This sequence uses TRBV6-5 and TRBJ2-1; a tentative D match to TRBD1 spans 7 bases. The receptor was isolated from a man between 18 and 35 years old who had mild COVID-19 (a few samples of this study predate the infection). The sample titles of this study are shuffled in the database, so cell type and time point are left out; the donor was told from shared clones. The CDR3 protein: CASSYGGAGPGGSNEQFF. The sequenced DNA is TGTGCCAGCAGTTACGGGGGAGCCGGGCCAGGGGGGAGCAATGAGCAGTTCTTC.